These 18 T cell receptor beta chains came from one sample sequenced in a study of T cells after yellow fever vaccination (dated 2019 in TCRdb). The library was prepared using 5' RACE. For sequencing, an Illumina NovaSeq 6000 was employed. The public reads were reprocessed in TCRdb via fastp at Q25 and MiXCR, keeping in-frame beta chains. Duplicate CDR3 protein sequences are folded into a single record with the most common DNA and genes. In all, the sample holds roughly 190,000 distinct CDR3 sequences, and approximately 11% of those were seen once. The ten largest clonotypes hold 30% to 45% of the sample. Interpreted using the paper, the treatment or condition label stands for: live attenuated yellow fever vaccine strain. This specimen consisted of CD8+ T cells sorted from PBMCs, obtained 15 days after the yellow fever booster vaccination. These receptors came from a man between 18 and 35 years old who received the YFV17D yellow fever vaccine.

In its sample, this clonotype was seen a few times. The chain combines TRBV7-8 with TRBJ2-7; 7 bases align to TRBD1. CDR1 is SGHVS and CDR2 is FQNEAQ in the germline V gene. The V and J ends lost 3 bases and 6 bases, in that order; junction bases with no gene match: 14. This CDR3 region has 16 residues. The CDR3 protein is CASSFGAGGILSEQYV. The CDR3 region has the DNA TGTGCCAGCAGCTTTGGGGCAGGGGGAATTTTGAGCGAGCAGTACGTC.

J is TRBJ2-3 and V is TRBV5-1; maybe TRBD2 (7 bases). Per germline, CDR1 SGHRS and CDR2 YFSETQ. The germline V and J ends were trimmed by 4 bases and 2 bases, with 20 bases remaining between them. CDR3 length: 17 amino acids. As DNA, the CDR3 is TGCGCCAGCAGCCCCTACGGAGGGGGGGGGAACACAGATACGCAGTATTTT. This codes for CASSPYGGGGNTDTQYF.

This clonotype was counted between two and nine times. J is TRBJ2-5 and V is TRBV12-3 or TRBV12-4, with D unresolved. The CDR3 is 12 residues long. Trimming removed 6 bases from V and 9 bases from J, with 14 bases in between. The CDR3 bases are TGTGCCAGCAGCCCGCCGTCCCCGGCCCAGTACTTC. Translating it yields CASSPPSPAQYF.

The chain carries TRBV18 and TRBJ2-1, with 8 bases matching TRBD2. CDR1 KGHSH and CDR2 LQKENI come from the germline V gene. J lost 2 bases, V lost 1 base, and 7 bases had no gene match. The length of the CDR3 is 17 residues. The CDR3 DNA reads TGTGCCAGCTCACCACTCGTCGGGGGGGACCCCTACAATGAGCAGTTCTTC. As protein: CASSPLVGGDPYNEQFF.

The V gene is TRBV7-3, the J gene TRBJ2-3; 8 nucleotides align to TRBD2. V dropped 2 bases and J dropped 1; count of bases not matched to a gene: 5. CDR3 length: 16 residues. The germline gives CDR1 SGHTA, CDR2 FQGTGA. For the CDR3, the DNA is TGTGCCAGCAGCTTACTAGCGGGTACGGGCACAGATACGCAGTATTTT. Encoded protein: CASSLLAGTGTDTQYF.

This clonotype was seen more than once but under ten times. This chain connects TRBV20-1 to TRBJ2-3; TRBD1 is a possible D gene (5 bases). Looked up from germline, CDR1 is DFQATT and CDR2 is SNEGSKA (reference sequence). The CDR3 has 13 amino acids. V lost 6 bases to trimming and J lost 3 bases, with 13 bases between them. CDR3 loop: CSAGALVTDTQYF. CDR3 sequence (DNA): TGCAGTGCAGGGGCCCTAGTAACAGATACGCAGTATTTT.

This rearrangement joins TRBV15 to TRBJ2-3; the match to TRBD1 covers 9 bases. The CDR3 loop spans 15 amino acids. V shed 8 bases, J shed 0 bases, and the junction held 6 bases outside the gene matches. Germline loops: CDR1 LNHNV, CDR2 YYDKDF (reference sequence). In DNA form, the CDR3 reads TGTGCCACCCTGCAAGGGACAGGGAGCACAGATACGCAGTATTTT. This gives the protein CATLQGTGSTDTQYF.

J is TRBJ2-7 and V is TRBV4-1; 9 nucleotides agree with TRBD1. Germline CDR1 is MGHRA and CDR2 is YSYEKL. This CDR3 region has 16 residues. Germline trimming cut 2 bases from V and 5 bases from J; bases unmatched to any gene: 10. The CDR3 DNA reads TGCGCCAGCAGCCAAAACACCGGGACAGGGATCCACGAGCAGTACTTC. It yields the protein CASSQNTGTGIHEQYF.

The CDR3 DNA reads TGTGCCAGCAGCGTGGGACAGTGGGGGGGCCTTTACAATGAGCAGTTCTTC. Translated, it gives CASSVGQWGGLYNEQFF. The chain has TRBV9 and TRBJ2-1; D possibly matches TRBD1 or TRBD2 (7 bases each). This CDR3 comprises 17 residues. The ends were cut back, 2 bases at V and 4 bases at J, with 19 bases in the middle. Germline V lookup: CDR1 SGDLS, CDR2 YYNGEE.

This clonotype turned up a few times. The junction departs from the called germline gene at one end, perhaps through a read error. This chain joins TRBV12-3 or TRBV12-4 and TRBJ2-3; maybe TRBD2 (6 bases). CDR3 length equals 19 residues. The CDR3 loop reads CASSWARAKSLTSTDTQYF. CDR3 nucleotides: TGTGCCAGCAGTTGGGCCCGGGCGAAGTCACTCACTAGCACGGATACGCAGTATTTT.

This clonotype was seen a handful of times. In DNA, the CDR3 is TGTGCCATCTCTGGGAGGTTCACCGGGGAGCTGTTTTTT. Residues: CAISGRFTGELFF. This chain joins TRBV12-3 or TRBV12-4 and TRBJ2-2; D may be TRBD2 (6 bases). The CDR3 totals 13 residues. V dropped 10 bases and J dropped 4 bases, with 13 bases sitting between them.

This clonotype was seen only a few times. The rearrangement joins TRBV7-9 to TRBJ2-7; TRBD2 agrees at 8 bases. V shed 5 bases and J 6 bases; nucleotides not matched to a gene: 6. CDR3 length: 13 residues. Germline V gives CDR1 SEHNR, CDR2 FQNEAQ (reference sequence). The CDR3 reads CASSPRGGFEQYF. The DNA for the CDR3 is TGTGCCAGCAGCCCGCGCGGGGGGTTCGAGCAGTACTTC.

The chain recombines TRBV20-1 with TRBJ2-1, with D uncertain. Germline CDR1 reads DFQATT; CDR2 reads SNEGSKA (reference sequence). The CDR3 is 15 residues long. V was cut by 0 bases and J by 0 bases, with 9 bases left in between. This CDR3 reads CSARDLGSSYNEQFF. DNA for the CDR3: TGCAGTGCTAGAGATCTCGGGTCCTCCTACAATGAGCAGTTCTTC.

The chain employs TRBV29-1 and TRBJ1-1; D unclear. Germline V gene data show CDR1 as SQVTM and CDR2 as ANQGSEA. The CDR3 has 14 residues. In DNA form, the CDR3 reads TGCAGTGGTTTGGAGGGTGGATGGAACACTGAAGCTTTCTTT. This gives the protein CSGLEGGWNTEAFF.

This chain uses TRBV19 with TRBJ1-2; D is possibly TRBD1 (6 bases). CDR1 and CDR2 (germline): LNHDA, SQIVND (reference sequence). The V end was cut by 9 bases, the J end by 8 bases, with 16 bases between. The CDR3 sequence is 12 residues long. The CDR3 protein is CASRTAATGYTF. The CDR3 region has the DNA TGTGCCAGCAGGACAGCCGCTACAGGCTACACCTTC.

This clonotype appeared many times. The chain combines TRBV10-3 with TRBJ1-1; a weak D match, TRBD1 (6 bases). This CDR3 spans 13 amino acids. Germline V gene sequence: CDR1 ENHRY, CDR2 SYGVKD. The ends were cut back, 8 bases at V and 4 bases at J, with 14 bases in the middle. The CDR3, as DNA: TGTGCCATCCAAGGCCCGACAGGCACTGAAGCTTTCTTT. Protein product: CAIQGPTGTEAFF.

This clonotype turned up a few times. CDR3: CASSLRVNRDTDTQYF. As DNA, the CDR3 is TGTGCCAGCAGCTTAAGAGTCAACCGGGACACAGATACGCAGTATTTT. The chain is built from TRBV7-2 and TRBJ2-3; D is perhaps TRBD2 (5 bases). This CDR3 has 16 amino acids. V lost 2 bases, J lost 2 bases, and 14 bases lay in between. Germline V gene lookup returns CDR1 SGHTA and CDR2 FQGNSA.

This clonotype came up a few times. The chain combines TRBV11-2 with TRBJ1-2, with D hard to call. Per germline, CDR1 SGHAT and CDR2 FQNNGV. There are 11 residues in the CDR3. Trimming removed 5 bases at V and 8 bases at J, with 9 bases between. The CDR3 here is CASSTPVGYTF. CDR3 nucleotides: TGTGCCAGCAGCACACCGGTGGGCTACACCTTC.